Listed here are 2 T cell receptor beta chains from one sample, sequenced in a study of metastatic and nonmetastatic thyroid tumors. No patient received treatment before thyroid surgery. With MiXCR, TCRdb reprocessed the PCR reads. Here the sample spans about 62,000 clones, just over 4% being singletons. Specimen: blood. The receptors derive from a female donor with papillary thyroid cancer or a benign thyroid nodule (not recorded which). Some clones in this sample may be carry-over from other donors' samples.

Notes on this clone: At one of its ends the junction is not consistent with the germline gene, which may arise from a read error. The rearrangement uses TRBV19 and TRBJ1-2; perhaps TRBD1 as D (5 bases). CDR3 length: 13 residues. Germline lookup yields CDR1 LNHDA and CDR2 SQIVND (reference sequence). The CDR3 loop is CASSIDWTTGSFF. CDR3 sequence (DNA): TGTGCCAGTAGTATTGATTGGACAACTGGTTCTTTTTTC.

This clone was observed a handful of times. The genes are TRBV9 and TRBJ1-1; tentatively, D is TRBD1 (6 bases). The germline V and J ends were trimmed by 0 bases and 3 bases, with 6 bases remaining between them. Germline lookup yields CDR1 SGDLS and CDR2 YYNGEE. The CDR3 runs 13 residues. CDR3 nucleotide sequence: TGTGCCAGCAGCGTAGGACAGGACACTGAAGCTTTCTTT. This sequence encodes CASSVGQDTEAFF.